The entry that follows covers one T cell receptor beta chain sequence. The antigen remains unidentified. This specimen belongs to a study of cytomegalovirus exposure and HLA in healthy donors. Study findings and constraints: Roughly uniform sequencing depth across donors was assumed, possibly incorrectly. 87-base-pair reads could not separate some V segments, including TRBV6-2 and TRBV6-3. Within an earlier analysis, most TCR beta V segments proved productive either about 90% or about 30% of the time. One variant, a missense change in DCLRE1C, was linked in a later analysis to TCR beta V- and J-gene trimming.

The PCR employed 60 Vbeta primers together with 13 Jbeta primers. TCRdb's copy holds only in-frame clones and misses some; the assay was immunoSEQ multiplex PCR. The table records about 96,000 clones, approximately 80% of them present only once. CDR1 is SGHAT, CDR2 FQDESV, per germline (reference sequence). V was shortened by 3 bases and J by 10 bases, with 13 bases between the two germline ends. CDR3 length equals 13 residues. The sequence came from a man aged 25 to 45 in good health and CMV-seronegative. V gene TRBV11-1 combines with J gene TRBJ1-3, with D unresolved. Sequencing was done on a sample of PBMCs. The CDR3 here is CASSFLRGRTIYF. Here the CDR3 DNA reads TGTGCCAGCAGCTTCTTACGGGGTCGGACCATATATTTT. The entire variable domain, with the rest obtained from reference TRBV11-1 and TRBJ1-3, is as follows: EAEVAQSPRYKITEKSQAVAFWCDPISGHATLYWYRQILGQGPELLVQFQDESVVDDSQLPKDRFSAERLKGVDSTLKIQPAELGDSAMYLCASSFLRGRTIYFGEGSWLTVV.